The sequence of this T cell receptor beta chain was determined in a study of beta chain features in type 1 diabetes (dated by TCRdb to 2016 to 2019). About the full investigation: Mean age, gender distribution, total cell number and subset yield did not differ between patients and healthy donors. In the study, TCRB repertoires of sorted circulating CD4+ T cell subsets from recently diagnosed type 1 diabetes patients were compared with those of matched healthy donors. A total of over 90,000,000 sorted cells were examined across all samples, and a strong correlation was observed between cell number per subset and RNA yield. Whereas all 30 or so donors provided naive and central memory subsets, regulatory and stem cell-like memory subsets were isolated from just 8 patients and roughly 8 healthy donors.

Of note for this clone: The antigen this receptor binds is unknown. There are no base qualities to consult, and no much larger clone falls within one base.

The High Capacity cDNA Reverse Transcription Kit was used to reverse transcribe all of the isolated RNA, meaning that expressed TCRB transcripts were what got sequenced. Naive, central memory and regulatory T cell samples underwent deep immunoSEQ sequencing, averaging roughly 3.4 million total reads per sample. Sorted cells were lysed in RLT buffer and RNA was extracted with DNase-treated RNeasy Micro or Mini kits, depending on cell number. Each cell subset was processed on its own to prevent cross-contamination, while patient and healthy donor samples were processed together. TCRB sequences were amplified from cDNA with the immunoSEQ multiplex PCR, producing 87-bp fragments spanning the CDR3 region. Sequencing of the amplicons was performed on the Illumina HiSeq platform. As for how the authors treated the data: PCR bias was corrected computationally using synthetic template baselines, and reads within Hamming distance 2 were collapsed, with unmergeable singletons discarded. Reads were aligned against IMGT to assign V, D and J genes, CDR3 length and insertions or deletions at six rearrangement sites. Within each subset, clonotype counts were normalized to sorted cell number, and only after that were true diversity and Gini coefficients computed with the tcR R package. The overlap coefficient, calculated on TCRB nucleotide sequences, was used to measure repertoire sharing. As a proxy for the pre-selection repertoire, out-of-frame TCRB sequences from naive cells were analyzed. TCRdb holds this immuneACCESS table with in-frame rearrangements only. Some clones are missing; in checked studies, unresolved V genes explain under half, and the rest has no known cause. The V and J calls and clone size come from that table; D and trimming were worked out from the DNA. Present in this sample are a few hundred thousand clones, about 15% of which were seen just once. The ten most abundant clones make up approximately 0.015% of the sample.

The germline V gene provides CDR1 SGHTA and CDR2 FQGNSA. There are 15 amino acids in the CDR3, from cysteine to phenylalanine inclusive. CDR3 DNA is the only sequence kept; it has 45 bases, read in frame from the first base. After removal of 5 bases from V and 4 bases from J, the junction retains 9 bases not matched to a gene. From each donor, a single peripheral blood sample of 90 to 150 mL on average was drawn into heparinised tubes. A BD FACSAria II was used to sort naive, central memory, regulatory and stem cell-like memory CD4+ T cells with a panel that included CD45RO, CCR7, CD25, CD127, CD95 and CD27. All sorted populations exceeded 98% purity. Right away, PBMCs were isolated by Lymphoprep density gradient centrifugation and were stained directly, with no culture step. So that batch effects would be minimized, each experiment stained and sorted samples in pairs, pairing one healthy donor with one patient.

Overall results and qualifications from the work: Type 1 diabetes patients showed a moderate but significant shortening of TCRB CDR3 length in all four CD4+ subsets. Only small numbers of individuals were included in the HLA sub-analyses, which left unresolved whether HLA type had any influence on TCRB rearrangement. PCR might favor shorter templates, but patient and control samples were amplified and corrected together, so any skew would affect both groups equally. Fewer insertions and more nucleotide deletions at VDJ recombination sites were observed in patients with type 1 diabetes, implying thymic rearrangement abnormalities. Sequencing cDNA rather than genomic DNA could over-represent highly expressing activated cells, although activation and CD3 levels did not differ between groups. The naive, central memory and regulatory TCRB repertoires appeared to resemble one another more closely among patients than among healthy donors.

The receptor chain draws on TRBV7-2 and TRBJ1-2; the junction holds 8 bases that match TRBD1. The clonotype comes from a man younger than 35 with type 1 diabetes. What was sequenced was naive CD4+ T cells from blood. The sample's cell subset or site label is to be understood as: true naive CD4+ T cells. The CDR3 here reads CASSTRFQGAYGYTF. The DNA sequence is as follows: TGTGCCAGCAGCACCCGGTTTCAGGGGGCCTATGGCTACACCTTC.